The subject of this entry is one T cell receptor beta chain. This entry comes from a study of cytomegalovirus exposure and HLA in healthy donors. The V and J ends lost 5 bases and 3 bases, in that order; junction bases with no gene match: 7. Germline loops: CDR1 SGHRS, CDR2 YFSETQ. CDR3 length: 15 amino acids. Primers included in the PCR were 60 Vbeta and 13 Jbeta primers. Here immunoSEQ multiplex PCR was the method, and the copy in TCRdb shows in-frame clones only, minus some. Altogether roughly 93,000 clones are present, roughly four fifths being singletons, with the ten largest covering 0.57%. Sequencing was done on a sample of PBMCs. The gene calls are TRBV5-1 and TRBJ2-1, with 8 bases lining up with TRBD2. The sequence came from a man younger than 45 in good health and CMV-seronegative. The CDR3 region is CASSSNSGIYNEQFF. The CDR3 region has the DNA TGCGCCAGCAGTTCTAATAGCGGGATCTACAATGAGCAGTTCTTC. Full variable domain (outside the CDR3, taken from reference TRBV5-1 and TRBJ2-1): KAGVTQTPRYLIKTRGQQVTLSCSPISGHRSVSWYQQTPGQGLQFLFEYFSETQRNKGNFPGRFSGRQFSNSRSEMNVSTLELGDSALYLCASSSNSGIYNEQFFGPGTRLTVL.